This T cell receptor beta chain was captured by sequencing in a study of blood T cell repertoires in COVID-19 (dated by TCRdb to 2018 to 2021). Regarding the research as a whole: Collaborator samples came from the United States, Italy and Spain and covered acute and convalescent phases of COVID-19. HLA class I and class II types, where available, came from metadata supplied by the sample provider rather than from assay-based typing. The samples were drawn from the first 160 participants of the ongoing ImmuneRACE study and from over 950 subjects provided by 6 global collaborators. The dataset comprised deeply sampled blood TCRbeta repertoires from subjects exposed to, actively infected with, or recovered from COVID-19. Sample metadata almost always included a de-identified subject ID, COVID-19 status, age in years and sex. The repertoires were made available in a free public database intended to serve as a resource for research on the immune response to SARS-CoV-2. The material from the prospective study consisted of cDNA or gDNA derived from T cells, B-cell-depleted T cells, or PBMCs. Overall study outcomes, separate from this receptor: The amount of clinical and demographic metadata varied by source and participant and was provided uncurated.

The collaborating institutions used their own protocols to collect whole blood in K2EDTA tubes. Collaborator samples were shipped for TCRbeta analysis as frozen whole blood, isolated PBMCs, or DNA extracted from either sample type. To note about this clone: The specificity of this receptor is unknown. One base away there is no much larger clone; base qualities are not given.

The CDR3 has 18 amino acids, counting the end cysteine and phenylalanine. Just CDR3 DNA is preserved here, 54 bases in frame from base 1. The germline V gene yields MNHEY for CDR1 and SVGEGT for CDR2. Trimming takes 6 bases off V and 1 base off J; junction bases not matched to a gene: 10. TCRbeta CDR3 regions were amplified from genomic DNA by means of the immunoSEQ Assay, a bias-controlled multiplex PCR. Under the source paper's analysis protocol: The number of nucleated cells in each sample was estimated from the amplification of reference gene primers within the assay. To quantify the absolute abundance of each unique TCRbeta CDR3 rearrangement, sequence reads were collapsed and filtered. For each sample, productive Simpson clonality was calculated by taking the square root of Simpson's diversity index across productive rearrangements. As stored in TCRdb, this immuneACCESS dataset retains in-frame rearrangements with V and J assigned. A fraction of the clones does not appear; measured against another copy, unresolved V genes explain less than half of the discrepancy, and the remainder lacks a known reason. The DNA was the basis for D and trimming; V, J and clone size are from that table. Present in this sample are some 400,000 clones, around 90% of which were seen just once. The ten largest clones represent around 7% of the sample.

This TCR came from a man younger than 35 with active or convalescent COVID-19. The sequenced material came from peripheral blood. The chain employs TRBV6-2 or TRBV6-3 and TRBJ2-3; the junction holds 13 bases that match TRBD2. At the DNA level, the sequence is TGTGCCAGCAGCCTAACTAGCGGGGGGGCAGCAGGCACAGATACGCAGTATTTT. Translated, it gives CASSLTSGGAAGTDTQYF.